This passage covers 5 T cell receptor beta chains from one sample sequenced in a study of OX40 agonist ivuxolimab in advanced cancers. The method was immunoSEQ multiplex PCR; TCRdb's version includes in-frame clones alone and lacks a portion of them. Of 15,000 to 20,000 clones in the sample, about four fifths were seen once. The source material was CD4+ or CD8+ T cells sorted from blood, sampled in a trial of the OX40 agonist ivuxolimab. These receptors all come from an adult with an advanced solid tumor such as melanoma, head and neck, liver or kidney cancer.

The chain uses TRBV27 and TRBJ2-1; D may be TRBD1 (5 bases). The CDR3 runs to 15 residues. From germline, CDR1 is MNHEY and CDR2 SMNVEV (reference sequence). With 5 bases removed from V and 0 bases from J, the gap between germline ends came to 11 bases. The CDR3 protein is CASSGSRASYNEQFF. The DNA for the CDR3 is TGTGCCAGCAGTGGTAGCAGGGCCTCCTACAATGAGCAGTTCTTC.

The chain is built from TRBV27 and TRBJ1-1, with 9 bases fitting TRBD1. The germline gives CDR1 MNHEY, CDR2 SMNVEV (reference sequence). The CDR3 length is 14 residues. Trimming removed 5 bases from V and 2 bases from J; junction bases left unmatched: 3. Here the CDR3 DNA reads TGTGCCAGCAGTCCGGGACAGGGAAACACTGAAGCTTTCTTT. It is translated as CASSPGQGNTEAFF.

The rearrangement uses TRBV7-6 and TRBJ2-7; TRBD2 agrees at 8 bases. The CDR3 loop spans 13 amino acids. With V trimmed by 4 bases and J by 7 bases, 6 bases remained unmatched. CDR1 and CDR2 (germline): SGHVS, FNYEAQ. The CDR3 spells CASSSGLAGEQYF. CDR3 DNA: TGTGCCAGCAGCTCCGGACTAGCCGGGGAGCAGTACTTC.

CDR3 coding DNA: TGTGCCAGCAGTTTAGGGGAGAACACTGAAGCTTTCTTT. Amino acid sequence: CASSLGENTEAFF. This chain connects TRBV27 to TRBJ1-1; D is unclear. V was pared by 2 bases and J by 1 base, with 5 bases between. The CDR3 runs to 13 residues. The germline gives CDR1 MNHEY, CDR2 SMNVEV (reference sequence).

The chain has TRBV6-5 and TRBJ2-7; a possible D gene is TRBD1 (5 bases). Germline V CDR1 and CDR2: MNHEY, SVGAGI. Trimming shortened V by 6 bases and J by 3 bases, and 12 bases separated the two germline ends. The CDR3 has 13 amino acids. The CDR3 protein is CASSPPDNYEQYF. CDR3 coding DNA: TGTGCCAGCAGCCCCCCGGACAACTACGAGCAGTACTTC.